This T cell receptor beta chain was sequenced in a study of blood T cell repertoires in COVID-19. Study-level background: Specimens from acute and convalescent COVID-19 originated in the United States, Italy and Spain. T cells, B-cell-depleted T cells, or PBMCs provided the cDNA or gDNA that served as material.

The CDR3 sequence is 17 residues long. Trimming pared 3 bases from V and 3 bases from J, leaving 21 bases between. Germline CDR1 is SGDLS and CDR2 is YYNGEE. Per the original methods: From reference gene primer amplification, estimates of nucleated cell counts were derived. TCRdb keeps only in-frame clones here, not all; method: immunoSEQ multiplex PCR. The V and J calls and clone size are taken from that table; D and trimming were inferred from the DNA. The sample has 140,000 to 150,000 clones; 65% to 80% are singletons. The source material was peripheral blood. The clonotype originates from an older woman with acute or convalescent COVID-19. The chain recombines TRBV9 with TRBJ1-1; no clear D. CDR3 nucleotides: TGTGCCAGCAGCGACCTGATGAGCCGGTCGTTTCACACTGAAGCTTTCTTT. Protein: CASSDLMSRSFHTEAFF.